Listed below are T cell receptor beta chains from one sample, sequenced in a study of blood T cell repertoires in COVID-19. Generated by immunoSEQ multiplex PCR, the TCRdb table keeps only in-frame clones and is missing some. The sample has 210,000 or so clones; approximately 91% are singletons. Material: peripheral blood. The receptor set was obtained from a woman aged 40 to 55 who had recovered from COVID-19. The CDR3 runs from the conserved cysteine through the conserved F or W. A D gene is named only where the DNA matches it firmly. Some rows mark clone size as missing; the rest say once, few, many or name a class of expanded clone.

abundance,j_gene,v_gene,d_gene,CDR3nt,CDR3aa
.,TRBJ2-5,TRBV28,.,TGTGCCAGCAGTTTCCCTGGGGGGGAGACCCAGTACTTC,CASSFPGGETQYF
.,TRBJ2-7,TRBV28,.,TGTGCCAGCAGTTTAACGACAGGATCCTACGAGCAGTACTTC,CASSLTTGSYEQYF
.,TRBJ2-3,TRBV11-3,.,TGTGCCAGCAGCTTCGGCAGGGAAGCCTCAGATACGCAGTATTTT,CASSFGREASDTQYF
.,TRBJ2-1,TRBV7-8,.,TGTGCCAGCAGCTTAACCGACGGGAATTACAATGAGCAGTTCTTC,CASSLTDGNYNEQFF
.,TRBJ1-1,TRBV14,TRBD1,TGTGCCAGCAGCCATCTCGGCCCAGGGGGTTTTAGAGCTTTCTTT,CASSHLGPGGFRAFF
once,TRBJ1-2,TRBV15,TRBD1,TGTGCCACCAGCAGAGGGGACCGGGACAGGGGGGATGGCTACACCTTC,CATSRGDRDRGDGYTF
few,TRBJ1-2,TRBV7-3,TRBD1,TGTGCCAGCAGCTCGGCTCCAGGGGGCCTCAACGACTATGGCTACACCTTC,CASSSAPGGLNDYGYTF
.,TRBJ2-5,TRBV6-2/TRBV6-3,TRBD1,TGTGCCAGCAGTACACCGGGACAGGGAAGGAGGACCCAGTACTTC,CASSTPGQGRRTQYF
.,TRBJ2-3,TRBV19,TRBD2,TGTGCCAGTAGTATTTCGACCGGGACTAGCCCCCGGGATACGCAGTATTTT,CASSISTGTSPRDTQYF
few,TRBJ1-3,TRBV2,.,TGTGCCAGCAAGCGGGGCCTGAGCTCTGGAAACACCATATATTTT,CASKRGLSSGNTIYF
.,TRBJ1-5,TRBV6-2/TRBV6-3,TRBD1,TGTGCCAGCAGTTCGGACAGGATTTATAGCAATCAGCCCCAGCATTTT,CASSSDRIYSNQPQHF
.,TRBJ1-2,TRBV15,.,TGTGCCACCACCACTACTCCAAGGTCGGGCTACACCTTC,CATTTTPRSGYTF
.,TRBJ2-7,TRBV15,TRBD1,TGTGCCACCAATCCGGGACAGGGGATTTACGAGCAGTACTTC,CATNPGQGIYEQYF
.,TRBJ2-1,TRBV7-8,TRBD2,TGTGCCAGCAGCGACCTCGGGAGGACTATGGGCAATGAGCAGTTCTTC,CASSDLGRTMGNEQFF
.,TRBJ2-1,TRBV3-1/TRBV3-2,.,TGTGCCAGCAGTCCCGTTCTTTACAATGAGCAGTTCTTC,CASSPVLYNEQFF
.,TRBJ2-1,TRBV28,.,TGTGCCAGCAGGAATAGTATTGGAGATGTTGAGCAGTTCTTC,CASRNSIGDVEQFF
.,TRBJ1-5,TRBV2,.,TGTGCCAGCAGGGCCCCCGGCGGAAACCTTTGGCCCCAGCATTTT,CASRAPGGNLWPQHF
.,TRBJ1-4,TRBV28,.,TGTGCCAGCAGTTCGACAGACCTTCGTGAAAAACTGTTTTTT,CASSSTDLREKLFF
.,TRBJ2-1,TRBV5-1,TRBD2,TGCGCCAGCAGCTTTTCCCCCTCGACTAGCGGGAGATCTCTCTACTACAATGAGCAGTTCTTC,CASSFSPSTSGRSLYYNEQFF
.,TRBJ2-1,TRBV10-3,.,TGTGCCATCACGAGCGCGGGTTACAATGAGCAGTTCTTC,CAITSAGYNEQFF
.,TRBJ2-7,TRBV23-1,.,TGCGCCAGCAAGGGGGTTTACGAGCAGTACTTC,CASKGVYEQYF
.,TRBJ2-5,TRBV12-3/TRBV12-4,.,TGTGCCAGCAGTTTCGAGGAGACCCAGTACTTC,CASSFEETQYF
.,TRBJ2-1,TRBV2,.,TGTGCCAGCAGTGACCCGCGGGAATCCTACAATGAGCAGTTCTTC,CASSDPRESYNEQFF
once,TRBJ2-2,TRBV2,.,TGTGCCAGCAGTGAACTCACTAGCACCGGGGAGCTGTTTTTT,CASSELTSTGELFF
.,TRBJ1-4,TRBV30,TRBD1,TGTGCCTGGACCCAGGGGGCTAATGAAAAACTGTTTTTT,CAWTQGANEKLFF
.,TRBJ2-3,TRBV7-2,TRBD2,TGTGCCAGCAGCTTAGGGGGACTAGCGCCAGATACGCAGTATTTT,CASSLGGLAPDTQYF
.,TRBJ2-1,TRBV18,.,TGTGCCAGCTCACCACGGATTAGCGGAAATGAGCAGTTCTTC,CASSPRISGNEQFF
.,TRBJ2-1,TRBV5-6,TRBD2,TGTGCCAGCAGCCCCTCGGGACTAGCGGGAGTTGGGGGCTACAATGAGCAGTTCTTC,CASSPSGLAGVGGYNEQFF
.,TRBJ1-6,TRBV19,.,TGTGCCAGTAGAACTATGGGGGGTTCACCCCTCCACTTT,CASRTMGGSPLHF
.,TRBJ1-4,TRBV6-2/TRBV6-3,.,TGTGCCAGCAGCCAGAACTTAGGCGGATCTGAAAAACTGTTTTTT,CASSQNLGGSEKLFF
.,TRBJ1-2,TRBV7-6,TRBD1,TGTGCCAGCAGCTTAGCTCCGGTTGGCGGACAGGCAGCGTTAGGGGGCTACACCTTC,CASSLAPVGGQAALGGYTF
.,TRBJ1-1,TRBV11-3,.,TGTGCCAGCAGCTTAGATAGAGACACTGAAGCTTTCTTT,CASSLDRDTEAFF
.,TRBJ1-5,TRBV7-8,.,TGTGCCAGCAGCTTAGCTAGACAGTTAATGAATCAGCCCCAGCATTTT,CASSLARQLMNQPQHF
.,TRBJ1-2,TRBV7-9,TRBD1,TGTGCCAGCAGCGTTTCCGGGACAGGGGCTGGTGGCTACACCTTC,CASSVSGTGAGGYTF
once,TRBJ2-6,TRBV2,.,TGTGCCAGCAGTCGTCAGGGTACTGGGGCCAACGTCCTGACTTTC,CASSRQGTGANVLTF
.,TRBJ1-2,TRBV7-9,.,TGTGCCAGCAGTCCCCTGACAGCCTATGGCTACACCTTC,CASSPLTAYGYTF
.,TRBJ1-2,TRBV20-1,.,TGCAGTGCTAGAAGAGATTATGGCTACACCTTC,CSARRDYGYTF
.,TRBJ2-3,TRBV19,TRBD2,TGTGCCAGTAGTCCACGAGCGGGGGCCGGAGATACGCAGTATTTT,CASSPRAGAGDTQYF
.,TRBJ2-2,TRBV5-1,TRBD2,TGCGCCAGCAGCCCTGAACCGACTAGCCTAAACACCGGGGAGCTGTTTTTT,CASSPEPTSLNTGELFF
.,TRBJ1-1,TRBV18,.,TGTGCCAGCTCACAAACGATTGCGGACACTGAAGCTTTCTTT,CASSQTIADTEAFF
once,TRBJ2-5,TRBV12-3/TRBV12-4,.,TGTGCCAGCAGTCCAGGAGAGACCCAGTACTTC,CASSPGETQYF
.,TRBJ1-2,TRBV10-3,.,TGTGCCGCGGGAGGGGAAGGCGGTGGCTACACCTTC,CAAGGEGGGYTF
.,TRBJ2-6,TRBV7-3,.,TGTGCCAGCAGCCCAATCCCGCGCTCTGGGGCCAACGTCCTGACTTTC,CASSPIPRSGANVLTF
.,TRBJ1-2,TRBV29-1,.,TGCAGCTTCGGGAAGCAGGGGAATGGCTACACCTTC,CSFGKQGNGYTF
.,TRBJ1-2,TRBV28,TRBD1,TGTGCCACCGATCCAGGGGGGAGCTACACCTTC,CATDPGGSYTF